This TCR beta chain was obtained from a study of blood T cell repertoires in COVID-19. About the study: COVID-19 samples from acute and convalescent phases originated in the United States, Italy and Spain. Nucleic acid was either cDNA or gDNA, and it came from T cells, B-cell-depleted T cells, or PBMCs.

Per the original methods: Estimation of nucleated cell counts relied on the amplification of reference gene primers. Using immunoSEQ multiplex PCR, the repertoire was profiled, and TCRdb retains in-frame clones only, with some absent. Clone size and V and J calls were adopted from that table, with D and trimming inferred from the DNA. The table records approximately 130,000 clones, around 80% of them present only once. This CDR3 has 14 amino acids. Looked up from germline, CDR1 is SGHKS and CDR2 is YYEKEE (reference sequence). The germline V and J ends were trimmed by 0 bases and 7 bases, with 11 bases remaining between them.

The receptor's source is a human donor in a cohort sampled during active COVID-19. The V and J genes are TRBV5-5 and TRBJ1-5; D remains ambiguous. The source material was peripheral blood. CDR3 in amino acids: CASSLERVGQPQHF. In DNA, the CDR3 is TGTGCCAGCAGCTTGGAGAGGGTTGGACAGCCCCAGCATTTT.